Sequencing of this T cell receptor beta chain was carried out in a study of long-term antiretroviral therapy in people with HIV. Regarding the study as a whole: Once patients were on ART, diversity went higher but still fell short of transplant donor controls. The study lacked data on ART adherence, viral resistance or therapy changes.

They ran version v3.0 of the immunoSEQ assay at survey level. Per-sample sequencing targets were roughly 40,000-55,000 T-cell genomes. The method was immunoSEQ multiplex PCR; TCRdb's version includes in-frame clones alone and lacks a portion of them. The table records approximately 16,000 clones, around 80% of them present only once. Concerning this clone: The antigen remains unidentified.

Each specimen consisted of about 0.95-11 million cryopreserved PBMC prior to extraction of DNA. The clonotype originates from a man aged 35-49 years with HIV. Sample: unsorted PBMCs, taken 2.1 years after starting antiretroviral therapy.

CDR3 DNA sequence: TGCAGTGCTTCTGTTAACTATGGCTACACCTTC. It is translated as CSASVNYGYTF. This chain uses TRBV20-1 with TRBJ1-2; D gene unclear. CDR1 is DFQATT and CDR2 is SNEGSKA in the germline V gene (reference sequence). The V end was cut by 5 bases, the J end by 1 base, with 5 bases between. The CDR3 sequence is 11 residues long.